The T cell receptor (beta chain) described here comes from a study of PD-1 blockade in classical Hodgkin lymphoma (dated by TCRdb to about 2020). For context, the study as a whole: Nivolumab dosing was 3 mg/kg intravenously every 2 weeks, continuing until either disease progression or unacceptable toxicity. The study used CyTOF and TCR beta sequencing to define a peripheral blood immune signature of response to PD-1 blockade in classical Hodgkin lymphoma. Summary of the overall study and its limitations: Only a single clinical trial cohort was studied, and what caused the repertoire differences, possibly disease activity or prior therapy, remained undefined. Diversity was lower in patients who began nivolumab less than 1 year after ASCT, so these patients were left out of later analyses to avoid confounding by immune reconstitution. A significant rise by C4D1 was seen in CD4+ but not CD8+ TCR diversity (p=0.0027 vs p=0.16), with the rise being most apparent in complete responders (p=0.02). Baseline TCR diversity was reported to be lower in newly diagnosed patients than in healthy donors, and even lower in relapsed/refractory patients. Baseline diversity similar to that of newly diagnosed patients was observed in trial patients achieving complete response, whereas significantly lower diversity was observed in partial responders and progressors.

The Qiagen DNeasy kit was used to extract genomic DNA from unsorted PBMCs and from the negatively selected CD4+ and CD8+ fractions. Amplification of TCR beta CDR3 regions was done by immunoSEQ multiplex PCR with primers that anneal to V and J segments. A synthetic immune receptor repertoire was used to minimize amplification bias, and any remaining bias was removed computationally after sequencing. The study's own analysis went as follows. Repertoire diversity was quantified as the Shannon entropy index using custom Python scripts. The unsorted, CD4+ and CD8+ repertoires were each analyzed separately, with the exception of combined analyses, where CD4+ and CD8+ sequences were merged in silico. A clone counted as expanded when the clone's frequency after treatment rose at least 2-fold relative to C1D1, and clones undetected at baseline were given a pseudocount of 0.5. Clones with 0 or 1 copy at C1D1 were classified as singleton clones, and clones with 2 or more copies were classified as non-singleton clones. Clones expanded in unsorted samples were labelled as CD4+, CD8+ or unknown by matching protein sequences in sorted samples from the same patient. Wilcoxon tests on paired samples were used to test changes in diversity from C1D1 to C4D1. TCRdb provides this immuneACCESS table in a form limited to in-frame rearrangements. Some clones are lacking; in checked studies, under half of them reflect an unresolved V gene, and why the rest are absent is not known. V, J and clone size reflect that table, while D and trimming were determined from the DNA. This sample comprises tens of thousands of clones, roughly 90% of them detected only once. In total, the top ten clones hold 9.7% of the sample.

The sample's time point label, in plain terms: cycle 1 day 1 (C1D1), immediately before nivolumab initiation. Every trial patient had relapsed after autologous stem cell transplantation, and cohorts A, B and C differed in prior brentuximab vedotin exposure. A total of fewer than 70 patients with relapsed/refractory classical Hodgkin lymphoma made up the trial cohort, and each patient's best overall response was complete response, partial response or progressive disease. Trial patients were treated with single-agent nivolumab in the multi-cohort phase II CheckMate 205 trial. An independent review committee assessed best overall response by applying the 2007 International Working Group response criteria. Trial PBMCs were collected immediately before nivolumab initiation (C1D1) and during therapy at cycle 2 day 1 and cycle 4 day 1. Peripheral blood was collected in 8 mL Vacutainer Cell Preparation Tubes, from which PBMCs were isolated by centrifugation and then cryopreserved.

Worth noting for this clone: Its target antigen remains unknown. No base quality values were provided; no much bigger clone lies one nucleotide off.

Looking up the germline V gene yields CDR1 ENHRY and CDR2 SYGVKD. The CDR3 runs 17 residues from the cysteine to the phenylalanine. The kept DNA is CDR3 alone, 51 bases in frame from the first base. V is pared back by 0 bases and J by 0 bases, with 12 bases lying between the germline termini. The V and J segments used are TRBV10-3 and TRBJ1-3, with no confidently assigned D gene. The clonotype comes from a human donor with classical Hodgkin lymphoma. The sequencing used peripheral blood mononuclear cells (PBMCs), collected at baseline. DNA sequence: TGTGCCATCAGTGAGTCGATGGCAGTCCTCTCTGGAAACACCATATATTTT. This translates into CAISESMAVLSGNTIYF.